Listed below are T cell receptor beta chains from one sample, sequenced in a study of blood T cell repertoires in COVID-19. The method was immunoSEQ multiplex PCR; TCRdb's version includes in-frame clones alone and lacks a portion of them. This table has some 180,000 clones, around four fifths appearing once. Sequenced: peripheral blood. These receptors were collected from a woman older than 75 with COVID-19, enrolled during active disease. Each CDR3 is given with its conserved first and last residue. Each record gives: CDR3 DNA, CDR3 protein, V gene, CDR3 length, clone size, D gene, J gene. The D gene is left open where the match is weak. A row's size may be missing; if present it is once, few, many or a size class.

TGTGCCAGCAGCCAGGAACTAGCAGCAACTAATGAAAAACTGTTTTTT CASSQELAATNEKLFF TRBV4-2 16 NA NA TRBJ1-4
TGTGCCAGCAGTGATCCTAGCGGGGGTACAGATACGCAGTATTTT CASSDPSGGTDTQYF TRBV2 15 once TRBD2 TRBJ2-3
TGTGCCAGCAAGCAGGTGATGAACACTGAAGCTTTCTTT CASKQVMNTEAFF TRBV2 13 NA NA TRBJ1-1
TGTGCCAGCAGGAGGACAGGGGGAGAGCAGTTCTTC CASRRTGGEQFF TRBV6-5 12 NA TRBD1 TRBJ2-1
TGCGCCAGCAGCCAAGATTCGTACTATGGCTACACCTTC CASSQDSYYGYTF TRBV4-1 13 NA NA TRBJ1-2
TGTGCCAGCCCCCAGGCCAACGGTTATGGCTACACCTTC CASPQANGYGYTF TRBV2 13 NA NA TRBJ1-2
TGTGCCAGCAGCCTGACAGGGTTCGGAAACACCATATATTTT CASSLTGFGNTIYF TRBV7-3 14 NA TRBD1 TRBJ1-3
TGTGCCAGCAGCCAATCGGCCGGGGTCAATGAGCAGTTCTTC CASSQSAGVNEQFF TRBV16 14 NA NA TRBJ2-1
TGCGCCAGCAGCCCCGGCCGGACAGGGGGGATGAACACTGAAGCTTTCTTT CASSPGRTGGMNTEAFF TRBV5-1 17 NA TRBD1 TRBJ1-1
TGTGCCAGCAGTGGGGGGGTCGCAGATACGCAGTATTTT CASSGGVADTQYF TRBV7-6 13 once TRBD2 TRBJ2-3
TGTGCCAGCAGCTCCGGGACAGAGAGTGGCTACACCTTC CASSSGTESGYTF TRBV5-6 13 NA TRBD1 TRBJ1-2
TGTGCCAGCAGTGAAAGGGGGTATGAGGTGGATACGCAGTATTTT CASSERGYEVDTQYF TRBV2 15 NA NA TRBJ2-3
TGCGCCAGCAGCTTGGCAGGGGGCGCAGGCGACACTGAAGCTTTCTTT CASSLAGGAGDTEAFF TRBV5-1 16 NA TRBD1 TRBJ1-1
TGTGCCAGCAGTTTAATTCGGCGGGGGAGCAATGAGCAGTTCTTC CASSLIRRGSNEQFF TRBV27 15 NA TRBD2 TRBJ2-1